What follows is one T cell receptor beta chain and its context. No antigen is known for it. Expressed TCRB transcripts were sequenced, since all the RNA that had been isolated was reverse transcribed. This table comes from immunoSEQ multiplex PCR, and its TCRdb copy is limited to in-frame clones, with some not included. Of about 48,000 clones in the sample, roughly 39% were seen once. The germline V gene has CDR1 SGHTA and CDR2 FQGTGA. V was trimmed by 0 bases and J by 0 bases, leaving 9 bases between them. This CDR3 spans 17 amino acids. The data were taken from a study of beta chain features in type 1 diabetes. Heparinised blood was drawn once per donor, averaging roughly 110 mL. Broader study findings: Possible PCR preference for shorter templates applied equally to patients and controls. There was a moderate but significant shortening of TCRB CDR3s in all four CD4+ subsets of Type 1 diabetes patients.

Sequencing was carried out using Tregs from blood. The receptor was derived from a man in his thirties or forties with type 1 diabetes. V and J are TRBV7-3 and TRBJ2-6; a weak D match, TRBD2 (5 bases). The CDR3 region is CASSLTSASSGANVLTF. The CDR3 nucleotides read TGTGCCAGCAGCTTAACTAGCGCGAGCTCTGGGGCCAACGTCCTGACTTTC. The full variable domain, with the rest looked up from reference TRBV7-3 and TRBJ2-6, is GAGVSQTPSNKVTEKGKYVELRCDPISGHTALYWYRQSLGQGPEFLIYFQGTGAADDSGLPNDRFFAVRPEGSVSTLKIQRTERGDSAVYLCASSLTSASSGANVLTFGAGSRLTVL.